The T cell receptor beta chain described here comes from a study of shared clonotypes between healthy human individuals. In the case of this clone: Its cognate antigen is unknown.

V was shortened by 4 bases and J by 7 bases, with 13 bases between the two germline ends. The germline gives CDR1 SGHVS, CDR2 FNYEAQ. This CDR3 is 13 amino acids long. Study results and limitations: The study sampled only blood, and tissue repertoires likely differ.

The study ran the assay at deep level. In the source study's methods: Without quality scores, immunoSEQ junctional reads could not be filtered like full-length reads. Generated by immunoSEQ multiplex PCR, the TCRdb table keeps only in-frame clones and is missing some. That table gives V, J and clone size, and the DNA gave D and trimming. The sample lists more than 900,000 clones, around 78% occurring once. Sequences were obtained from memory CD4+ T cells from PBMCs. Subset given: CD45RA-negative fraction. The chain combines TRBV7-6 with TRBJ2-5; no definite D call. The TCR originated in a man younger than 30 in good health. Some clones in this sample may be carry-over from other donors' samples. Here the CDR3 DNA reads TGTGCCAGCAGCTCGGACCCTTCGGGGACCCAGTACTTC. Translated, it gives CASSSDPSGTQYF.